The 2 T cell receptor beta chains given below trace back to one sample, sequenced in a study of metastatic and nonmetastatic thyroid tumors. Until they underwent thyroid surgery, no patient had received any treatment. With MiXCR, TCRdb called clones anew from the PCR reads. The sample records approximately 30,000 clones, 20% to 30% being singletons. The sequencing input was blood. The source of these receptors is a female donor with papillary thyroid cancer or a benign thyroid nodule (not recorded which). Some clones in this sample may be carry-over from other donors' samples.

This clone was detected only a few times. One end of the junction does not line up with germline, which may come from a read error. The chain uses TRBV27 and TRBJ2-1; no clear D gene. The CDR3 is 15 amino acids. Germline V lookup: CDR1 MNHEY, CDR2 SMNVEV (reference sequence). CDR3 protein: CASSSPVLTYNEQFF. In DNA, the CDR3 is TGTGCCAGTAGTTCACCGGTACTGACCTACAATGAGCAGTTCTTC.

This clone has at least ten counts. The rearrangement joins TRBV19 to TRBJ1-2; D ambiguous. The V and J ends lost 2 bases and 5 bases respectively, with 24 bases between them. This CDR3 contains 18 residues. CDR1 and CDR2 from the germline V gene are LNHDA and SQIVND (reference sequence). In DNA form, the CDR3 reads TGTGCCAGTAGTATATATGGACGGACTGCCCTTTACCTTTATGGCTACACCTTC. Its translation is CASSIYGRTALYLYGYTF.